The present entry profiles one T cell receptor (beta chain) with its context. This clonotype was detected many times. Its target antigen remains unknown. Within one base of it there is no much larger clone, and no base qualities were kept. The data were taken from a study of T-cell reconstitution after alpha-beta-depleted transplantation in children (dated by TCRdb to 2015 to 2016). About the study as a whole: Using TCR repertoire profiling, the study quantitatively followed how T-cell immune reconstitution unfolded in children after TCRalphabeta/CD19-depleted allogeneic hematopoietic cell transplantation. Overall study results and their limits: The apparently early alphabetaT-cell count recovery about two months after transplant was reportedly dependent on only several hundred rapidly expanded clones derived from non-depleted graft cells. Hyperexpanded clone frequencies declined over subsequent months; after one year, T-cell counts and TCRbeta diversity were mostly attributed to newly produced T cells. In some patients, high TCRbeta diversity at day 60 was attributed to recipient T cells and intrathymic progenitors that had survived conditioning.

Libraries came from PCR. The sequencer was an Illumina HiSeq 2500. TCR library preparation used molecular barcoding, with unique molecular identifiers applied to normalize quantification of the TCRbeta repertoire. The raw public data were reprocessed by TCRdb itself: fastp quality trimming at Q25, MiXCR clonotype calling, in-frame beta chains only. Rows merge per CDR3 protein into single entries with the most common DNA and genes. The sample includes 450,000 to 550,000 distinct CDR3 sequences, with about an eighth observed a single time. 11% to 15% of the sample comes from the top ten. From cysteine to valine, the CDR3 is 15 amino acids long. Kept here is only the CDR3 DNA, which spans 45 bases and is read in frame from base 1. What this sample's treatment or condition label stands for: allogeneic hematopoietic cell transplantation with graft depleted of TCRalphabeta T cells and CD19 B cells. The children who served as transplant recipients had been given grafts of TCRalphabeta/CD19-depleted allogeneic hematopoietic cells.

The clonotype originates from a female patient aged 2-9 years who had a stem cell transplant for aplastic anemia, so the T cells may come from the graft donor. Recombination connected TRBV21-1 to TRBJ2-7; TRBD2, the table's D call, lacks a check against the DNA. TRBV21-1 counts as a pseudogene. Material: PBMCs, mostly from graft donor cells, obtained 180 days after TCRalphabeta/CD19-depleted stem cell transplant. Read as DNA, the sequence is TGTGCCAGCAGCAATAAACTAGCGGGACAATACGAGCAGTACGTC. This translates into CASSNKLAGQYEQYV.